The following is a T cell receptor beta chain sequence with its context. What it binds is unknown. This CDR3 has 14 residues. Germline V gene sequence: CDR1 MNHEY, CDR2 SMNVEV (reference sequence). V gave up 6 bases and J gave up 7 bases; unmatched junction bases: 8. This entry is derived from a study of shared clonotypes between healthy human individuals. Study-level findings and limits: Deeper or shallower sequencing was expected to change how clonotypes are shared among donors.

Sequencing was performed with immunoSEQ multiplex PCR; in TCRdb, only in-frame clones are kept and a portion is missing. The data contain about 490,000 clones, less than 80% of them singletons. This TCR came from a woman aged 40 to 49 in good health. Some clones in this sample may be carry-over from other donors' samples. V gene TRBV27 combines with J gene TRBJ2-1; the match to TRBD2 covers 8 bases. The sample was PBMCs. Written as DNA, the CDR3 is TGTGCCAGCAGGTATAGCGGGAATAGGAATGAGCAGTTCTTC. Translating it yields CASRYSGNRNEQFF.